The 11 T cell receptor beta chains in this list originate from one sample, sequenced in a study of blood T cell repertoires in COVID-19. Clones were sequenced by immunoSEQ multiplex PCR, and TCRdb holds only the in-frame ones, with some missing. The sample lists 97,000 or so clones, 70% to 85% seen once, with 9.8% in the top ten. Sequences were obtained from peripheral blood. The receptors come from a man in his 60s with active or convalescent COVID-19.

CDR3 in amino acids: CATSRLDRDTDTQYF. For the CDR3, the DNA is TGTGCCACCAGCAGACTAGACAGGGATACAGATACGCAGTATTTT. The genes are TRBV15 and TRBJ2-3; 7 bases are shared with TRBD1. Germline lookup yields CDR1 LNHNV and CDR2 YYDKDF (reference sequence). The CDR3 sequence is 15 residues long. With 2 bases clipped from V and 3 bases from J, the junction kept 5 bases outside the gene matches.

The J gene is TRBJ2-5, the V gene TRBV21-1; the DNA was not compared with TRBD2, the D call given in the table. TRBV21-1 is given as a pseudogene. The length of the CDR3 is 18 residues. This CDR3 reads CASSKVNRRTSFMETQYF. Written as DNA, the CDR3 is TGTGCCAGCAGCAAAGTTAATCGACGGACTAGCTTTATGGAGACCCAGTACTTC.

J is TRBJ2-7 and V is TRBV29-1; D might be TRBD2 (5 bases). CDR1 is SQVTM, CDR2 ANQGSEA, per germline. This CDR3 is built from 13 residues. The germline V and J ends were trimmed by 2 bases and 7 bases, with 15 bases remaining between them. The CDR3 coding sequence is TGCAGCGTTGAACCGGCTTGGGCGGGTGAGCAGTACTTC. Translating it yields CSVEPAWAGEQYF.

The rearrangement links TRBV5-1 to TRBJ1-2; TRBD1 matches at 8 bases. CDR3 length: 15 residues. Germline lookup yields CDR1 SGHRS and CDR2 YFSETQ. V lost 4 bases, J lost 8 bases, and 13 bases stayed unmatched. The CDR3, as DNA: TGCGCCAGCAGCATTGACAGGGGTACGGGTGGAGGCTACACCTTC. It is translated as CASSIDRGTGGGYTF. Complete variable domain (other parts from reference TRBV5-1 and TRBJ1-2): KAGVTQTPRYLIKTRGQQVTLSCSPISGHRSVSWYQQTPGQGLQFLFEYFSETQRNKGNFPGRFSGRQFSNSRSEMNVSTLELGDSALYLCASSIDRGTGGGYTFGSGTRLTVV.

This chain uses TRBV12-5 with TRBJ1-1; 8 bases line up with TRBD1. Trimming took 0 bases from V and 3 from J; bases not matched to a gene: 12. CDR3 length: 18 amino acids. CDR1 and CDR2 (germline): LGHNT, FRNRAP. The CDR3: CASGLVLTGGLKDTEAFF. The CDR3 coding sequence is TGTGCTAGTGGTTTGGTTCTTACAGGGGGGCTGAAAGACACTGAAGCTTTCTTT.

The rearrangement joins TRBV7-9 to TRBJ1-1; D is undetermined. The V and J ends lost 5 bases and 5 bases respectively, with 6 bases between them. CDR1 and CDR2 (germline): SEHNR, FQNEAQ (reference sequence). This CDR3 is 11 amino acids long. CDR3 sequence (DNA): TGTGCCAGCAGCGAGGATACTGAAGCTTTCTTT. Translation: CASSEDTEAFF.

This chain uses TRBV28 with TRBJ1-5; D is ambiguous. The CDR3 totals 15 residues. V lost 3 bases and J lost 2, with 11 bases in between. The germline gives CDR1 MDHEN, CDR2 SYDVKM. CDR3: CASSLRIGGNQPQHF. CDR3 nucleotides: TGTGCCAGCAGTTTGCGCATTGGAGGCAATCAGCCCCAGCATTTT.

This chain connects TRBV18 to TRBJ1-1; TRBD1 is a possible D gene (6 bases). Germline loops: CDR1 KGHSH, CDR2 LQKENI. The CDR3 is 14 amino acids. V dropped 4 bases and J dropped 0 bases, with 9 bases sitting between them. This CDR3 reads CASSLGQMNTEAFF. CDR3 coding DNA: TGTGCCAGCTCACTAGGACAGATGAACACTGAAGCTTTCTTT.

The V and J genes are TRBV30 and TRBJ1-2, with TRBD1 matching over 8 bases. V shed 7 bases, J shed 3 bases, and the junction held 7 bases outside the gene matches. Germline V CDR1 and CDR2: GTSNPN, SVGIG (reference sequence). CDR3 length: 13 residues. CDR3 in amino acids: CASGQGRDYGYTF. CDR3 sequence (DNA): TGTGCCTCCGGACAGGGCCGAGACTATGGCTACACCTTC.

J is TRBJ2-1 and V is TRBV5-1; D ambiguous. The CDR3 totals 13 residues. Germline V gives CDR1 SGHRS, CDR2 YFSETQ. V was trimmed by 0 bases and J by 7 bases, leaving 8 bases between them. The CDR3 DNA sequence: TGCGCCAGCAGCTTGGCACCGACTAATGAGCAGTTCTTC. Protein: CASSLAPTNEQFF.

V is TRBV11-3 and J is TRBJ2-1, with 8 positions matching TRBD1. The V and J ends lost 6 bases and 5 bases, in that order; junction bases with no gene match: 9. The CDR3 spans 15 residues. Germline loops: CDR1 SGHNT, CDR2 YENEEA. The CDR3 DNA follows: TGTGCCAGCAGGAAGGGGGGACAGGCGGACAATGAGCAGTTCTTC. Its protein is CASRKGGQADNEQFF.